One TCR beta chain is described in this entry. This record comes from a study of blood T cell repertoires in COVID-19. Overall study context: Acute-phase and convalescent COVID-19 samples originated in the United States, Italy and Spain.

Sequenced by immunoSEQ multiplex PCR; TCRdb stores in-frame clones only, minus some. The sample holds tens of thousands of clones, 90% to 95% seen once. This CDR3 region has 14 residues. Trimming took 1 base from V and 2 from J, leaving 8 bases between them. CDR1 is MNHEY, CDR2 SMNVEV, per germline (reference sequence). The clonotype comes from a man between 60 and 75 years old with active or convalescent COVID-19. J is TRBJ1-1 and V is TRBV27, with D possibly being TRBD1 (5 bases). The sample consisted of peripheral blood. The CDR3 loop is CASSLFQGNTEAFF. Here the CDR3 DNA reads TGTGCCAGCAGTTTATTCCAGGGAAACACTGAAGCTTTCTTT.